These 22 T cell receptor beta chains came from one sample sequenced in a study of cytomegalovirus exposure and HLA in healthy donors. In the PCR, 60 Vbeta and 13 Jbeta primers were used. Measured with immunoSEQ multiplex PCR; TCRdb has only the in-frame clones, and not every one. Of 120,000 to 150,000 clones listed, approximately 78% are singletons. The sequencing sample was made of PBMCs. All receptors derive from a woman between 40 and 55 years old in good health and CMV-seropositive.

This clone came up once. V gene TRBV19 combines with J gene TRBJ2-3; 10 bases line up with TRBD2. The germline V gene has CDR1 LNHDA and CDR2 SQIVND (reference sequence). V was clipped by 6 bases and J by 0 bases; unmatched bases: 3. The CDR3 has 15 amino acids. CDR3 bases: TGTGCCAGTAGCCCTAGCGGGGGTAGCACAGATACGCAGTATTTT. This gives the protein CASSPSGGSTDTQYF. Based on the CDR3 plus reference TRBV19 and TRBJ2-3, the full variable domain is DGGITQSPKYLFRKEGQNVTLSCEQNLNHDAMYWYRQDPGQGLRLIYYSQIVNDFQKGDIAEGYSVSREKKESFPLTVTSAQKNPTAFYLCASSPSGGSTDTQYFGPGTRLTVL.

The chain couples TRBV7-2 to TRBJ1-3, with 11 bases that match TRBD1. The CDR3 extends over 16 amino acids. The germline V gene has CDR1 SGHTA and CDR2 FQGNSA. V gave up 5 bases and J gave up 4 bases; unmatched junction bases: 7. The CDR3: CASSQPGQGGGNTIYF. The CDR3 DNA sequence: TGTGCCAGCAGCCAACCGGGACAGGGGGGCGGAAACACCATATATTTT.

CDR3 region: CASTANPRGRGYGYTF. CDR3 bases: TGTGCCAGCACCGCCAATCCCAGGGGGCGCGGGTATGGCTACACCTTC. The chain carries TRBV4-2 and TRBJ1-2; 8 bases align to TRBD1. There are 16 residues in the CDR3. V lost 7 bases and J lost 5; bases outside the gene matches: 15. Germline lookup yields CDR1 LGHNA and CDR2 YNFKEQ.

This chain connects TRBV9 to TRBJ2-1, with 8 bases lining up with TRBD2. Trimming at V came to 4 bases and at J to 3 bases, leaving 9 bases not matched to a gene. Per germline, CDR1 SGDLS and CDR2 YYNGEE. CDR3 size: 16 residues. CDR3: CASSQGLAGDYNEQFF. CDR3 nucleotides: TGTGCCAGCAGCCAGGGGCTAGCGGGTGACTACAATGAGCAGTTCTTC.

V gene TRBV28 combines with J gene TRBJ1-2, with 11 bases lining up with TRBD1. J was trimmed by 6 bases and V by 6 bases; bases with no gene match: 15. This CDR3 is built from 17 residues. Germline V gene data show CDR1 as MDHEN and CDR2 as SYDVKM. The chain's CDR3 is CASSRSGGQGVLDGYTF. The CDR3 DNA reads TGTGCCAGCAGCCGAAGCGGGGGACAGGGGGTATTGGATGGCTACACCTTC.

The V and J genes are TRBV5-8 and TRBJ2-1; TRBD2 matches 13 bases. V lost 2 bases to trimming and J lost 9 bases; unmatched junction nucleotides: 8. Germline CDR1 reads SGHTS; CDR2 reads YDEGEE. The CDR3 covers 16 residues. The CDR3 loop is CASSFGPGLAGFEQFF. CDR3 bases: TGTGCCAGCAGCTTCGGACCGGGACTAGCGGGGTTTGAGCAGTTCTTC.

The rearrangement links TRBV19 to TRBJ1-1, with 11 bases matching TRBD1. The CDR3 covers 15 residues. V lost 3 bases and J lost 6; bases outside the gene matches: 6. Germline values: CDR1 LNHDA, CDR2 SQIVND (reference sequence). The CDR3 coding sequence is TGTGCCAGTAGTATTCGGACAGGGGGCTTCGCTGAAGCTTTCTTT. Its protein product is CASSIRTGGFAEAFF.

The gene calls are TRBV9 and TRBJ2-1; 15 nucleotides align to TRBD2. Looked up from germline, CDR1 is SGDLS and CDR2 is YYNGEE. This CDR3 has 18 amino acids. V lost 3 bases to trimming and J lost 6 bases; unmatched junction nucleotides: 10. CDR3 in DNA: TGTGCCAGCAGCGAGGGGAGGACTAGCGGGGGGGCTGGCAATGAGCAGTTCTTC. Its protein product is CASSEGRTSGGAGNEQFF.

DNA for the CDR3: TGTGCCATCAGGCCGGGGGGACCACGCACAGATACGCAGTATTTT. Its translation is CAIRPGGPRTDTQYF. V and J are TRBV10-3 and TRBJ2-3; 7 bases line up with TRBD2. The CDR3 totals 15 residues. Trimming took 6 bases from V and 1 from J; bases not matched to a gene: 7. CDR1 and CDR2 (germline): ENHRY, SYGVKD.

This clone was seen a single time. This chain uses TRBV11-3 with TRBJ2-6, with D possibly matching TRBD2 (5 bases). This CDR3 contains 15 residues. V was shortened by 1 base and J by 1 base, with 5 bases between the two germline ends. Germline values: CDR1 SGHNT, CDR2 YENEEA. The CDR3 nucleotides are TGTGCCAGCAGCTTAGGAGGGTCTGGGGCCAACGTCCTGACTTTC. It yields the protein CASSLGGSGANVLTF.

The chain employs TRBV29-1 and TRBJ2-3; TRBD2 aligns across 12 bases. Germline CDR1 SQVTM, CDR2 ANQGSEA. J lost 6 bases, V lost 0 bases, and 10 bases had no gene match. The CDR3 consists of 17 residues. The CDR3 reads CSVEDRQLAGGWDTQYF. The CDR3 DNA reads TGCAGCGTTGAAGATCGGCAACTAGCGGGGGGATGGGATACGCAGTATTTT.

The chain uses TRBV30 and TRBJ2-1; 9 bases match TRBD2. Germline V lookup: CDR1 GTSNPN, CDR2 SVGIG (reference sequence). The CDR3 is 15 residues long. Trimming cost V 0 bases and J 3 bases; bases outside gene matches: 3. CDR3 loop: CAWSVPSGIYNEQFF. The DNA of the CDR3 is TGTGCCTGGAGTGTACCTAGCGGGATCTACAATGAGCAGTTCTTC.

The chain is built from TRBV9 and TRBJ1-1; 10 bases are shared with TRBD1. The CDR3 spans 16 residues. After removal of 0 bases from V and 5 bases from J, the junction contained 7 bases not matched to a gene. Germline-derived CDR1 and CDR2 are SGDLS and YYNGEE. CDR3 DNA: TGTGCCAGCAGCGTAGGACAGGGGGCTTGGGGAACTGAAGCTTTCTTT. This translates into CASSVGQGAWGTEAFF.

The V call is TRBV28, the J call TRBJ1-6, with D maybe TRBD1 (6 bases). Germline V gene sequence: CDR1 MDHEN, CDR2 SYDVKM. The CDR3 length is 17 residues. The germline V and J ends were trimmed by 2 bases and 9 bases, with 20 bases remaining between them. The CDR3 sequence is CASSLGGALVGGSPLHF. In nucleotides, the CDR3 is TGTGCCAGCAGTTTAGGGGGGGCTTTGGTGGGAGGTTCACCCCTCCACTTT. The variable domain in full, completed from reference TRBV28 and TRBJ1-6, reads DVKVTQSSRYLVKRTGEKVFLECVQDMDHENMFWYRQDPGLGLRLIYFSYDVKMKEKGDIPEGYSVSREKKERFSLILESASTNQTSMYLCASSLGGALVGGSPLHFGNGTRLTVT.

The chain uses TRBV6-6 and TRBJ2-5, with D tentatively TRBD2 (5 bases). Germline V gene data show CDR1 as MNHNY and CDR2 as SVGAGI (reference sequence). Trimming cost V 7 bases and J 9 bases, with 15 bases left between them. The CDR3 totals 12 residues. CDR3 sequence: CASMGFQEAQYF. CDR3 in DNA: TGTGCCAGCATGGGGTTCCAGGAGGCCCAGTACTTC.

To note about this clone: This same CDR3 is encoded by further DNA sequences in the sample. The gene calls are TRBV7-2 and TRBJ2-5; D is uncertain. V dropped 5 bases and J dropped 2 bases, with 3 bases sitting between them. This CDR3 has 11 amino acids. Per germline, CDR1 SGHTA and CDR2 FQGNSA. Written as DNA, the CDR3 is TGTGCCAGCAGCCTACAAGAGACCCAGTACTTC. Its protein product is CASSLQETQYF.

V and J are TRBV12-5 and TRBJ2-5, with D unresolved. The CDR3 contains 18 residues. Between the trimmed V and J ends, which lost 1 base and 2 bases, there was a span of 20 bases. Germline CDR1 reads LGHNT; CDR2 reads FRNRAP. This chain's CDR3 is CASGLDHPAIADQETQYF. CDR3 DNA: TGTGCTAGTGGTTTGGACCACCCCGCGATAGCCGATCAAGAGACCCAGTACTTC.

This clone came up a few times. The chain employs TRBV19 and TRBJ2-1; TRBD2 matches 9 bases. The junction had 1 base not matched to a gene; V was cut back by 2 bases and J by 2 bases. CDR1 is LNHDA and CDR2 is SQIVND in the germline V gene (reference sequence). This CDR3 contains 15 residues. The CDR3 protein is CASSISSGAYNEQFF. The CDR3 DNA sequence: TGTGCCAGTAGTATATCTAGCGGGGCCTACAATGAGCAGTTCTTC.

J is TRBJ2-2 and V is TRBV28, with TRBD1 as a possible D gene (7 bases). From germline, CDR1 is MDHEN and CDR2 SYDVKM. The CDR3 contains 13 residues. Trimming took 8 bases from V and 5 from J, leaving 12 bases between them. CDR3 sequence: CASWTGLTGELFF. The CDR3 region has the DNA TGTGCCAGCTGGACAGGACTAACCGGGGAGCTGTTTTTT.

CDR3 bases: TGTGCCAGCAGATCCCAAGGCAGGGAGGTGGAAAAACTGTTTTTT. Translating it yields CASRSQGREVEKLFF. The V and J genes are TRBV28 and TRBJ1-4; a weak D match, TRBD1 (5 bases). This CDR3 region has 15 residues. Trimming removed 6 bases at V and 8 bases at J, with 19 bases between. CDR1 is MDHEN, CDR2 SYDVKM, per germline.

The table lists this clone with a few counts. V usage is TRBV10-3 and J usage is TRBJ1-5; D is undetermined. Per the germline V gene, CDR1 is ENHRY and CDR2 is SYGVKD. Trimming left V 5 bases short and J 5 bases short, with 19 bases between. The CDR3 has 16 amino acids. In DNA, the CDR3 is TGTGCCATCAGTCCTCGGCATGGAGGGATCGATCAGCCCCAGCATTTT. Translation: CAISPRHGGIDQPQHF.

The chain is built from TRBV21-1 and TRBJ2-3; the table calls TRBD2, which could not be checked here. TRBV21-1 constitutes a pseudogene. The CDR3 runs to 12 residues. CDR3 sequence (DNA): TGTGCCAGCAGCAAAGGGCGTCGCGGGGGGTATTTT. Translated: CASSKGRRGGYF.